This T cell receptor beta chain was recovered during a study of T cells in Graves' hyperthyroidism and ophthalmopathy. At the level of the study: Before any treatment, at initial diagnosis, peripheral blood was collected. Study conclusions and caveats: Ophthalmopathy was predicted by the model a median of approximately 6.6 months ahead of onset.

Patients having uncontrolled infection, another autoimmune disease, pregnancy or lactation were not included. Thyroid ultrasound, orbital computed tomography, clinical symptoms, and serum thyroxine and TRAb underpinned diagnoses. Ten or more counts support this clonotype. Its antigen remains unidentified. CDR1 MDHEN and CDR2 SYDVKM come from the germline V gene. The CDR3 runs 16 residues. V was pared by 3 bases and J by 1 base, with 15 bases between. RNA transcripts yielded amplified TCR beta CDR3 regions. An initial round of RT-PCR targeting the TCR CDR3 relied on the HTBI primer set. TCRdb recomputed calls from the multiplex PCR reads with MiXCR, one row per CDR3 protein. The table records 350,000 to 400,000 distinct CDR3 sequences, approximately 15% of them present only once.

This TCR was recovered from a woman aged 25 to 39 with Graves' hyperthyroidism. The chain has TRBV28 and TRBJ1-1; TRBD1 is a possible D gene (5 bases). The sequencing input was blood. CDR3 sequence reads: CASSLVGTSGNTEAFF. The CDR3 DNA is TGTGCCAGCAGTTTGGTTGGGACTTCGGGGAACACTGAAGCTTTCTTT.